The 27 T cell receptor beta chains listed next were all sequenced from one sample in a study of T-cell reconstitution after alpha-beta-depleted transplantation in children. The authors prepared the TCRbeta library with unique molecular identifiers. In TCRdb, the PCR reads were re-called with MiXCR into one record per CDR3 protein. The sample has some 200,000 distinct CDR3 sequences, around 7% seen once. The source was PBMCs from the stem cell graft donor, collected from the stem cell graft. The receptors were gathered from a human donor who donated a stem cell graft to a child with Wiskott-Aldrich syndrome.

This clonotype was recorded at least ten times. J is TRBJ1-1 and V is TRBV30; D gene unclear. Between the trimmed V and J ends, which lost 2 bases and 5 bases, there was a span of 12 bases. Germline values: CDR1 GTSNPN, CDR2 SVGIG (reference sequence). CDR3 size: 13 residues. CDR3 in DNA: TGTGCCTGGAGTAGGGCAGGAGGAACTGAAGCTTTCTTT. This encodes CAWSRAGGTEAFF.

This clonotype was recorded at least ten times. This chain's CDR3 is CASSLGEYTNEKLFF. CDR3 nucleotide sequence: TGCGCCAGCAGCTTAGGGGAGTACACTAATGAAAAACTGTTTTTT. The chain is built from TRBV5-1 and TRBJ1-4, with D possibly matching TRBD1 (5 bases). CDR1 and CDR2 from the germline V gene are SGHRS and YFSETQ. CDR3 length: 15 residues. The V end lost 2 bases, the J end lost 2 bases, and 10 bases lay between the germline ends.

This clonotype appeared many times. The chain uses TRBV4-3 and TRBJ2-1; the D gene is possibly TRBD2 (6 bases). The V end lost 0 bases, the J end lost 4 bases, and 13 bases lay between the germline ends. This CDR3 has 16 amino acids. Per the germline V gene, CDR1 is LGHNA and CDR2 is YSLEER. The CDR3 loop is CASSQDKEGAYNEQFF. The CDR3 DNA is TGCGCCAGCAGCCAAGATAAGGAGGGAGCGTACAATGAGCAGTTCTTC.

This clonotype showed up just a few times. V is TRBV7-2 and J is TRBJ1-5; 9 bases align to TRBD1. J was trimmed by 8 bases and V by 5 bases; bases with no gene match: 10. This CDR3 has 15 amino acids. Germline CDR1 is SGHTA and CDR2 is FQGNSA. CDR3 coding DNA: TGTGCCAGCAGCCGGAAAGGGACAGGGATGGAGCCCCAGCATTTT. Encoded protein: CASSRKGTGMEPQHF.

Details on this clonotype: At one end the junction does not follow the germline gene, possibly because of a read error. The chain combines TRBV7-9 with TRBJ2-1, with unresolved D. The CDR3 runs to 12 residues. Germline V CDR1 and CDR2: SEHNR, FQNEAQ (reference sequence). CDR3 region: CASTLQNNEQFF. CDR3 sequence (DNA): TGTGCCAGCACCTTACAGAACAATGAGCAGTTCTTC.

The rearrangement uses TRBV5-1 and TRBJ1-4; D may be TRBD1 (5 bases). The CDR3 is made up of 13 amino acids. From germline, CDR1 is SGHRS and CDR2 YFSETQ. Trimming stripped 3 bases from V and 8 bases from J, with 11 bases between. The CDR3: CASSSGTGEKLFF. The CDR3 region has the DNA TGCGCCAGCAGCTCTGGGACGGGAGAAAAACTGTTTTTT.

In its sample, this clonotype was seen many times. CDR3 nucleotides: TGCAGCGTGACCGGGAGGGGCTCTGGGGCCAACGTCCTGACTTTC. Translating it yields CSVTGRGSGANVLTF. The rearrangement links TRBV29-1 to TRBJ2-6; TRBD2 matches at 8 bases. The CDR3 length is 15 residues. The germline V gene has CDR1 SQVTM and CDR2 ANQGSEA. V was pared by 6 bases and J by 0 bases, with 4 bases of the junction left unmatched.

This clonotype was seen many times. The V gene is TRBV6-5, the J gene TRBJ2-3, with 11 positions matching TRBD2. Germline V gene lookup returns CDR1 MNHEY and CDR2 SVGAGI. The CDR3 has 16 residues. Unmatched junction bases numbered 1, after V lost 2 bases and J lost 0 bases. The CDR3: CASSYGLAGSTDTQYF. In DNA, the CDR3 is TGTGCCAGCAGTTACGGACTAGCGGGTAGCACAGATACGCAGTATTTT.

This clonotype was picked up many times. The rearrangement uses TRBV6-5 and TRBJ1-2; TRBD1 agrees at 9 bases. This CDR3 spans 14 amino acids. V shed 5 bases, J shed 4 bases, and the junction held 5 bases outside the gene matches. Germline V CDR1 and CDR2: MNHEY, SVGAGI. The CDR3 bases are TGTGCCAGCAGTACAGGGGGCCCAGGCTATGGCTACACCTTC. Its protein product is CASSTGGPGYGYTF.

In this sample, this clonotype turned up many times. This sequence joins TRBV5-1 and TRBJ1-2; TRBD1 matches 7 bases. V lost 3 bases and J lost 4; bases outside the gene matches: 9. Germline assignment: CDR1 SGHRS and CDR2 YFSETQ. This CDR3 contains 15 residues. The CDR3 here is CASSSFGQDGYGYTF. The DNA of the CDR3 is TGCGCCAGCAGCTCCTTTGGACAGGATGGCTATGGCTACACCTTC.

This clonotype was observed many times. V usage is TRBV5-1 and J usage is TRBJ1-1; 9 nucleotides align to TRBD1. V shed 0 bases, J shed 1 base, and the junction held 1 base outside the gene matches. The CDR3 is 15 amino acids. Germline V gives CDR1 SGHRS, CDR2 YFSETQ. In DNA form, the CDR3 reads TGCGCCAGCAGCTTGGCGGGACAGGGGAACACTGAAGCTTTCTTT. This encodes CASSLAGQGNTEAFF. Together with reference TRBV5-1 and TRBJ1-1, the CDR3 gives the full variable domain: KAGVTQTPRYLIKTRGQQVTLSCSPISGHRSVSWYQQTPGQGLQFLFEYFSETQRNKGNFPGRFSGRQFSNSRSEMNVSTLELGDSALYLCASSLAGQGNTEAFFGQGTRLTVV.

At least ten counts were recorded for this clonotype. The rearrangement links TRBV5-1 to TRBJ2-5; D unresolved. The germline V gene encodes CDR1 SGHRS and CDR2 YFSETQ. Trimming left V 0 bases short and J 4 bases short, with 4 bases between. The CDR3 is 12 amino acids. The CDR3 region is CASSLEVETQYF. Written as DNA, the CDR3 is TGCGCCAGCAGCTTGGAAGTAGAGACCCAGTACTTC. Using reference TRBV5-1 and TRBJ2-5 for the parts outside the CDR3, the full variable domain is KAGVTQTPRYLIKTRGQQVTLSCSPISGHRSVSWYQQTPGQGLQFLFEYFSETQRNKGNFPGRFSGRQFSNSRSEMNVSTLELGDSALYLCASSLEVETQYFGPGTRLLVL.

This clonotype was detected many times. CDR3 residues: CASSSRGGRETYNEQFF. CDR3 sequence (DNA): TGTGCCAGCAGTTCCCGAGGGGGGCGGGAAACCTACAATGAGCAGTTCTTC. The rearrangement joins TRBV12-3 or TRBV12-4 to TRBJ2-1; D could derive from TRBD1 or TRBD2 (6 bases each). V was clipped by 4 bases and J by 2 bases, with 18 bases between them. The CDR3 contains 17 residues.

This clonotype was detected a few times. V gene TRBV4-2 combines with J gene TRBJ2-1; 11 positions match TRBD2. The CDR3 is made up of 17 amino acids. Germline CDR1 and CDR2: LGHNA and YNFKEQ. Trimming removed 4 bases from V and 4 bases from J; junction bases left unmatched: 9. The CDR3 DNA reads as TGTGCCAGCAGCCGCTTCTCTAGCGGGGGGACTTACAATGAGCAGTTCTTC. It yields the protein CASSRFSSGGTYNEQFF.

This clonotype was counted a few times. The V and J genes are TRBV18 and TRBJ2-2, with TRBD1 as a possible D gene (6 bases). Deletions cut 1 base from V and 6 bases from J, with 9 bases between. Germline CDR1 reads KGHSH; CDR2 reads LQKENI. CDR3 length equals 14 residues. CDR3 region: CASSPLDSSGELFF. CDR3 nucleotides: TGTGCCAGCTCACCACTGGACAGTTCCGGGGAGCTGTTTTTT.

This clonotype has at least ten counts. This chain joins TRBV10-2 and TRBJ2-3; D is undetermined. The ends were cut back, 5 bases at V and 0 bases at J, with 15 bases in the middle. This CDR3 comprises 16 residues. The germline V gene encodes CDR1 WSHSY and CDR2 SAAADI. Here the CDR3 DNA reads TGCGCCAGCAGTCTGACCAGGAGTGCTAGCACAGATACGCAGTATTTT. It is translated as CASSLTRSASTDTQYF.

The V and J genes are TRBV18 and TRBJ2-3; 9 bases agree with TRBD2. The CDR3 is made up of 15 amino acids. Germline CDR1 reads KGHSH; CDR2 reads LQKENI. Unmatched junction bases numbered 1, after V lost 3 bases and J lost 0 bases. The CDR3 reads CASSPLAGSTDTQYF. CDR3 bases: TGTGCCAGCTCACCGCTAGCGGGAAGCACAGATACGCAGTATTTT. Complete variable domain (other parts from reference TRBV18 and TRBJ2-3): NAGVMQNPRHLVRRRGQEARLRCSPMKGHSHVYWYRQLPEEGLKFMVYLQKENIIDESGMPKERFSAEFPKEGPSILRIQQVVRGDSAAYFCASSPLAGSTDTQYFGPGTRLTVL.

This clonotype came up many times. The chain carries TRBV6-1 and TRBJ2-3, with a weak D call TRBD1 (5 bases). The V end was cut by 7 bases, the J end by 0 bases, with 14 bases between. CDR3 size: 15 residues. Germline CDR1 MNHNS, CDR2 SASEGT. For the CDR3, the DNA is TGTGCCAGCACCAGGGCACCCTATAGCACAGATACGCAGTATTTT. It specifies CASTRAPYSTDTQYF.

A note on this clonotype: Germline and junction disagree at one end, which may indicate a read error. CDR3 coding DNA: TGTGCCACCAGCCAAGATCTTGCCCGCCAGAACACCGGGGAGCTGTTTTTT. It translates to CATSQDLARQNTGELFF. This chain links TRBV3-1 with TRBJ2-2; no clear D gene. The CDR3 covers 17 residues. Germline CDR1 and CDR2: LGHDT and YNNKEL (reference sequence). The entire variable domain, with the rest obtained from reference TRBV3-1 and TRBJ2-2, is as follows: DTAVSQTPKYLVTQMGNDKSIKCEQNLGHDTMYWYKQDSKKFLKIMFSYNNKELIINETVPNRFSPKSPDKAHLNLHINSLELGDSAVYFCATSQDLARQNTGELFFGEGSRLTVL.

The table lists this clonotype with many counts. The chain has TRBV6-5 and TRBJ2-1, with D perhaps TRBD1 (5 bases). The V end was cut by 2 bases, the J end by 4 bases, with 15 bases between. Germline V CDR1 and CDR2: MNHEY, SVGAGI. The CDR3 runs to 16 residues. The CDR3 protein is CASSYRGAGTYNEQFF. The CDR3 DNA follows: TGTGCCAGCAGTTACAGGGGCGCAGGAACGTACAATGAGCAGTTCTTC.

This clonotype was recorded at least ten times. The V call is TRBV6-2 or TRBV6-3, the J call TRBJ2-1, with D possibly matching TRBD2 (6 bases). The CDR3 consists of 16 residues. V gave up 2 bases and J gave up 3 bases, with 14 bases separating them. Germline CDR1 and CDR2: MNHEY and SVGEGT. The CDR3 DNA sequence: TGTGCCAGCAGTTACGGGGTAGCGGACTACTACAATGAGCAGTTCTTC. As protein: CASSYGVADYYNEQFF.

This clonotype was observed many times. CDR3 amino acids: CASSVSGANVLTF. Written as DNA, the CDR3 is TGTGCCAGCAGCGTATCTGGGGCCAACGTCCTGACTTTC. The chain links TRBV7-6 to TRBJ2-6; D is ambiguous. V dropped 5 bases and J dropped 1 base, with 3 bases sitting between them. There are 13 residues in the CDR3. Germline loops: CDR1 SGHVS, CDR2 FNYEAQ.

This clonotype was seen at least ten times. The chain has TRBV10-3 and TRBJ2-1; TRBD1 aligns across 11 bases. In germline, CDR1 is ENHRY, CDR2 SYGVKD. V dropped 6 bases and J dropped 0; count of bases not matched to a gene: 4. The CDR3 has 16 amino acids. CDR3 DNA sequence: TGTGCCATCAGCGGACAGGGGGCATACTCCTACAATGAGCAGTTCTTC. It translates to CAISGQGAYSYNEQFF.

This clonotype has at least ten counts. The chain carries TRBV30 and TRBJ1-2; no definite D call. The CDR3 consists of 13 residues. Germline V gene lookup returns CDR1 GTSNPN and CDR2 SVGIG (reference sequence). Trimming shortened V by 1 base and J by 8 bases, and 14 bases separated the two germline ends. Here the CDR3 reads CAWSADIRSGYTF. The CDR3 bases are TGTGCCTGGAGTGCAGATATACGATCGGGCTACACCTTC.

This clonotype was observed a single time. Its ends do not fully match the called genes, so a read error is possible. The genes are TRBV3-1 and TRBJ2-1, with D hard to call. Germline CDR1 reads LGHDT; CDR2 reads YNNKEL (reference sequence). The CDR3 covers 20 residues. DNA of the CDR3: TGTGCCAGCACCCAAGTTGTCCAATTAGGCGGACCAGGCTCCTACAATGAGCAGTTCTTC. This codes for CASTQVVQLGGPGSYNEQFF.

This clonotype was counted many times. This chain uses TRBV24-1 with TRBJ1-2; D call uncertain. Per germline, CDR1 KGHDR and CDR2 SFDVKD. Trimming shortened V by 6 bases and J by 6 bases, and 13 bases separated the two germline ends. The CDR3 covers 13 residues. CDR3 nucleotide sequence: TGTGCCACCAGTCGCACCCCATGGGATGGCTACACCTTC. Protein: CATSRTPWDGYTF.

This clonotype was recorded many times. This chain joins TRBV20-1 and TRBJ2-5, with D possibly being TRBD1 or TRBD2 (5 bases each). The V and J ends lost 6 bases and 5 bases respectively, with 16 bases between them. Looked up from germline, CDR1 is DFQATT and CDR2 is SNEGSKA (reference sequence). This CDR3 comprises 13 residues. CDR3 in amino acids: CSAESGRTETQYF. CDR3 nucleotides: TGCAGTGCCGAGTCGGGGCGCACGGAGACCCAGTACTTC.